The text below deals with one T cell receptor beta chain. The antigen is undetermined. This record belongs to a study of beta chain features in type 1 diabetes. Study-wide points: Highly expressing activated T cells could be over-counted with a cDNA template. The study found moderately but significantly shorter TCRB CDR3s in all four CD4+ subsets of Type 1 diabetes patients. A pattern of fewer insertions and more deletions at VDJ junctions was seen in type 1 diabetes patients.

Reverse transcription of all isolated RNA meant that expressed TCRB transcripts were sequenced. TCRdb's table, derived via immunoSEQ multiplex PCR, lists solely in-frame clones and lacks some. The table shows roughly 150,000 clones, with approximately 9% occurring only once. The germline V gene has CDR1 MNHNS and CDR2 SASEGT. V lost 0 bases, J lost 0 bases, and 12 bases lay in between. The CDR3 spans 16 residues. The gene calls are TRBV6-1 and TRBJ2-7; maybe TRBD1 (6 bases). Source material: central memory CD4+ T cells from blood. The TCR sequence derives from a woman aged 18 to 35 in good health. DNA of the CDR3: TGTGCCAGCAGTGAAGCGCCAACAGGGAGCTCCTACGAGCAGTACTTC. This encodes CASSEAPTGSSYEQYF.